The entry below describes one T cell receptor (beta chain). Germline V gene lookup returns CDR1 SGHVS and CDR2 FNYEAQ. The CDR3 spans 16 residues. Between the trimmed V and J ends, which lost 1 base and 0 bases, there was a span of 10 bases. Each donor was healthy, and each was a bone marrow donor. Primers: 60 Vbeta forward and 13 Jbeta reverse. Repertoires were generated with immunoSEQ multiplex PCR, while TCRdb's copy carries only in-frame clones and drops some. The sample carries 150,000 to 200,000 clones, 68% recorded once. This specimen comes from a study of cytomegalovirus exposure and HLA in healthy donors. At the level of the study: Sequencing of roughly 180 million T cells in an earlier analysis found more than 100 million unique TCR beta sequences.

Sequencing was performed on PBMCs. This chain joins TRBV7-6 and TRBJ2-1, with D possibly TRBD2 on 6 matching bases. The clonotype was recovered from a young woman in good health and CMV-seropositive. The CDR3 DNA sequence: TGTGCCAGCAGCTTAGGGGAGGAGAGCTCCTACAATGAGCAGTTCTTC. Residues: CASSLGEESSYNEQFF. Supplemented by reference TRBV7-6 and TRBJ2-1, the full variable domain reads GAGVSQSPRYKVTKRGQDVALRCDPISGHVSLYWYRQALGQGPEFLTYFNYEAQQDKSGLPNDRFSAERPEGSISTLTIQRTEQRDSAMYRCASSLGEESSYNEQFFGPGTRLTVL.